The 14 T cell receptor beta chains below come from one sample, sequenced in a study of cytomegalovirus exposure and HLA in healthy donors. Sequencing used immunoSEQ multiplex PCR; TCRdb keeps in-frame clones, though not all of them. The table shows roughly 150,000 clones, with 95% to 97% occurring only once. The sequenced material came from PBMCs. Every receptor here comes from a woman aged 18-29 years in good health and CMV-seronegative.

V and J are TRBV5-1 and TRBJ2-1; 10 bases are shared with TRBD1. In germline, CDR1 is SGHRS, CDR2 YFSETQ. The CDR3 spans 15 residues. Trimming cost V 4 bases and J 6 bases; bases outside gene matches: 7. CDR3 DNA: TGCGCCAGCAGCGGGGGGACAGGGGCGGGCAATGAGCAGTTCTTC. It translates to CASSGGTGAGNEQFF.

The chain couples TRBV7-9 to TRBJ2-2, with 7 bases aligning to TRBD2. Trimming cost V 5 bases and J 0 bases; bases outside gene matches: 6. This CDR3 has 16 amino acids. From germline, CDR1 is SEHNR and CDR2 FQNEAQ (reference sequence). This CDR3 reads CASSRGGGANTGELFF. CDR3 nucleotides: TGTGCCAGCAGCCGAGGCGGGGGAGCGAACACCGGGGAGCTGTTTTTT.

As DNA, the CDR3 is TGTGCCAGCAGCCCCTCCACAGATACGCAGTATTTT. It translates to CASSPSTDTQYF. The chain employs TRBV14 and TRBJ2-3; D is unclear. Per the germline V gene, CDR1 is SGHDN and CDR2 is FVKESK. V gave up 4 bases and J gave up 2 bases, with 4 bases separating them. This CDR3 has 12 amino acids. Combining the CDR3 with reference TRBV14 and TRBJ2-3 gives the whole variable domain EAGVTQFPSHSVIEKGQTVTLRCDPISGHDNLYWYRRVMGKEIKFLLHFVKESKQDESGMPNNRFLAERTGGTYSTLKVQPAELEDSGVYFCASSPSTDTQYFGPGTRLTVL.

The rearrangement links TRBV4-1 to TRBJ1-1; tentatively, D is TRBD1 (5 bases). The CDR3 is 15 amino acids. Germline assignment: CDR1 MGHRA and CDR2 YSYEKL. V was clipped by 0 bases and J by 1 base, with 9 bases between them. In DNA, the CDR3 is TGCGCCAGCAGCCAAGAGTTGGGGGGGAACACTGAAGCTTTCTTT. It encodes CASSQELGGNTEAFF.

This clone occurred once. CDR3 in amino acids: CASSSTRLAGTNEQFF. The CDR3 bases are TGCGCCAGCAGCTCGACCCGACTAGCGGGGACAAATGAGCAGTTCTTC. The chain combines TRBV5-1 with TRBJ2-1; 11 nucleotides line up with TRBD2. CDR3 length: 16 residues. J was trimmed by 7 bases and V by 3 bases; bases with no gene match: 9. Germline lookup yields CDR1 SGHRS and CDR2 YFSETQ.

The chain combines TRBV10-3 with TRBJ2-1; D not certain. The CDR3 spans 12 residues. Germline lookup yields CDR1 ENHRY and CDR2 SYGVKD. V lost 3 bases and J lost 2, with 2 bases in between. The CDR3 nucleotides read TGTGCCATCAGTGATACCTACAATGAGCAGTTCTTC. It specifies CAISDTYNEQFF.

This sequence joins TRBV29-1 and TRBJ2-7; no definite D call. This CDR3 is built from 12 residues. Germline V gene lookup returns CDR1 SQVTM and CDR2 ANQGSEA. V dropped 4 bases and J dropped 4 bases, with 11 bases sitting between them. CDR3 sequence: CSVAHPTYEQYF. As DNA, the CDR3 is TGCAGCGTTGCCCACCCAACTTACGAGCAGTACTTC.

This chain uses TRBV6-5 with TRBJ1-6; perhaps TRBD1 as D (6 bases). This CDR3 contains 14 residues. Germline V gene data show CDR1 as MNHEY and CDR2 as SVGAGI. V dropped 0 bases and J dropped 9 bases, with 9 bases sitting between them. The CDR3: CASSYSAGVSPLHF. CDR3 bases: TGTGCCAGCAGTTACTCCGCAGGGGTTTCACCCCTCCACTTT.

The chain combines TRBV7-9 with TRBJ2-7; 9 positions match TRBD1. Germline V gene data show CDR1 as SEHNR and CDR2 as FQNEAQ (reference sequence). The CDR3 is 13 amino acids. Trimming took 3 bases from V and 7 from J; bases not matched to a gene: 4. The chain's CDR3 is CASSFRTGEEQYF. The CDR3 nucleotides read TGTGCCAGCAGCTTCAGGACAGGGGAAGAGCAGTACTTC.

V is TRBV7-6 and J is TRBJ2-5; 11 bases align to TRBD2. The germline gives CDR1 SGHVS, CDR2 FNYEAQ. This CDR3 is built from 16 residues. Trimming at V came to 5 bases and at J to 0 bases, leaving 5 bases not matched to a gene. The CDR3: CASSARLAGYQETQYF. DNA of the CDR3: TGTGCCAGCAGCGCTAGACTAGCGGGGTACCAAGAGACCCAGTACTTC.

The CDR3 nucleotides are TGTGCCAGCACACTACGACCCCGGGACAGGGCCTCTAACTATGGCTACACCTTC. This sequence encodes CASTLRPRDRASNYGYTF. The chain carries TRBV2 and TRBJ1-2, with 9 nucleotides matching TRBD1. Germline V gene sequence: CDR1 SNHLY, CDR2 FYNNEI. With V trimmed by 7 bases and J by 0 bases, 15 bases remained unmatched. This CDR3 has 18 amino acids.

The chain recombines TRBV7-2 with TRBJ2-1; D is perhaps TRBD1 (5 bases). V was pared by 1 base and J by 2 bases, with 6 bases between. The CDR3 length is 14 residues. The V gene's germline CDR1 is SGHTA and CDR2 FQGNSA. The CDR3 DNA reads TGTGCCAGCAGCTTAGGGGGCCCCTACAATGAGCAGTTCTTC. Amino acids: CASSLGGPYNEQFF.

The CDR3 coding sequence is TGTGCCAGCAGCTTAGGACAGGGGAGGAAGGATACGCAGTATTTT. Protein product: CASSLGQGRKDTQYF. The chain carries TRBV11-3 and TRBJ2-3, with 8 bases matching TRBD1. After removal of 1 base from V and 6 bases from J, the junction contained 6 bases not matched to a gene. CDR1 and CDR2 (germline): SGHNT, YENEEA. The CDR3 is 15 residues long. The full variable domain, completed using reference TRBV11-3 and TRBJ2-3, is EAGVVQSPRYKIIEKKQPVAFWCNPISGHNTLYWYLQNLGQGPELLIRYENEEAVDDSQLPKDRFSAERLKGVDSTLKIQPAELGDSAVYLCASSLGQGRKDTQYFGPGTRLTVL.

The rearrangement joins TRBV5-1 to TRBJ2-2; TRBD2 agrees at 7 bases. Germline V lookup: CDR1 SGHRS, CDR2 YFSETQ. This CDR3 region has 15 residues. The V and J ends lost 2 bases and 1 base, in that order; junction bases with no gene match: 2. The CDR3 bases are TGCGCCAGCAGCTTTTCGGGGGGGAACACCGGGGAGCTGTTTTTT. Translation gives CASSFSGGNTGELFF.